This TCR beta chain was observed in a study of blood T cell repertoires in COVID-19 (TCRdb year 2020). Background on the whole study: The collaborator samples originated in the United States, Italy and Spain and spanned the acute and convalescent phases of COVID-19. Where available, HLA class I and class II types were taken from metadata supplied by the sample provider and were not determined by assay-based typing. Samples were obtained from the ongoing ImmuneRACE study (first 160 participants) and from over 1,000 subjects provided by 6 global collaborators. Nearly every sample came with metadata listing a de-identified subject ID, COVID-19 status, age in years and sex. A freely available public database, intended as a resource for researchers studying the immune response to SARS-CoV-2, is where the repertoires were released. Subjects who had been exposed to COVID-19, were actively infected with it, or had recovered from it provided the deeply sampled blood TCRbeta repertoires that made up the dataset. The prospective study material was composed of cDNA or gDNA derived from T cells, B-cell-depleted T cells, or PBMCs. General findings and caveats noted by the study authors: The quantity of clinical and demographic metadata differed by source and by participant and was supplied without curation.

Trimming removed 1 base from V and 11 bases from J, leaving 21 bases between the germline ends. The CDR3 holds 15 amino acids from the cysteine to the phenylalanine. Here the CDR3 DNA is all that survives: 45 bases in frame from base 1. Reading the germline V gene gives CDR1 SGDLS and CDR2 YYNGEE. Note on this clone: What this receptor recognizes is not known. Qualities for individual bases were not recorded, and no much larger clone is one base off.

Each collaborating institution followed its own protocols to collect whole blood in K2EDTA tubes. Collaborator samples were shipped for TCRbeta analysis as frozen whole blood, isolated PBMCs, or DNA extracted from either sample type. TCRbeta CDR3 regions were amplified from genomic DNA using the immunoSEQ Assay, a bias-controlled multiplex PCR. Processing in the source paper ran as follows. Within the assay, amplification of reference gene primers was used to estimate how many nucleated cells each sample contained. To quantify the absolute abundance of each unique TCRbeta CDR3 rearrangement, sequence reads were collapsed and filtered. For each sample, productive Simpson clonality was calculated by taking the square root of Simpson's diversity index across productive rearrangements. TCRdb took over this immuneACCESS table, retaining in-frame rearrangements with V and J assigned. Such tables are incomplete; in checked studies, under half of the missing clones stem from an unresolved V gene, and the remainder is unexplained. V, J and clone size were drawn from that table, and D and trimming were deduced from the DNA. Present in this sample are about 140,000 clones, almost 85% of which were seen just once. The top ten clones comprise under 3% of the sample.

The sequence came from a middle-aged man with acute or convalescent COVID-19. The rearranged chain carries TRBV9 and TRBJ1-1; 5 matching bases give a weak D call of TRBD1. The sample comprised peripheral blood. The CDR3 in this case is CASSVSSWFGGDAFF. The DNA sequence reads TGTGCCAGCAGCGTATCATCGTGGTTTGGAGGGGATGCTTTCTTT.